This TCR beta chain was obtained from a study of CD8+ T cells in alopecia areata. On the study more broadly: Treated patients were given 5 to 10 mg oral tofacitinib twice daily.

A note on this clone: Antigen specificity is unknown.

RNA extraction was followed by reverse transcription into cDNA, which acted as the sequencing template. Some clones are missing from TCRdb's copy, which holds only in-frame ones; the method was immunoSEQ multiplex PCR. The sample holds 150,000 to 200,000 clones, about 65% seen once. Overall study results and limits: Higher clonality and more expanded CD8+ clones appeared in lesional than normal scalp. Scalp and blood samples kept many expanded lesional clones throughout tofacitinib.

Treatment given: oral pan-JAK inhibitor, 5-10 mg twice daily. Germline V lookup: CDR1 SGHTA, CDR2 FQGTGA. This CDR3 is built from 12 residues. The germline V and J ends were trimmed by 5 bases and 9 bases, with 11 bases remaining between them. The sample was CD4+ T cells sorted from blood, taken at week 49, from a patient treated with tofacitinib. V and J are TRBV7-3 and TRBJ2-1; D not certain. The sequence was obtained from a human donor with alopecia areata. The CDR3 DNA is TGTGCCAGCAGCCGCCCAGCCGGTGAGCAGTTCTTC. It specifies CASSRPAGEQFF.